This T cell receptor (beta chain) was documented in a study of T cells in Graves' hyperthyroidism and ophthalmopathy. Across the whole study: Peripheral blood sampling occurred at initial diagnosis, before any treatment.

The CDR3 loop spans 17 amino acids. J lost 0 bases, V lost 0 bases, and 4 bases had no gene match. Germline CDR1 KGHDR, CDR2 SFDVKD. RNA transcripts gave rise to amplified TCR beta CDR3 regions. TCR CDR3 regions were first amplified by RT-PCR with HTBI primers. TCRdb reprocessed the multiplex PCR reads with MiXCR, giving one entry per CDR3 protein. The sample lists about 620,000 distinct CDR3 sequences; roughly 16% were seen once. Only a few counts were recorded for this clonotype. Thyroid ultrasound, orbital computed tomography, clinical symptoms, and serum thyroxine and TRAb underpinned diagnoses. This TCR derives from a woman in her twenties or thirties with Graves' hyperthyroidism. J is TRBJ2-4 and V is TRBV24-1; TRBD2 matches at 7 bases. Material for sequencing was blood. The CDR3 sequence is CATSDLGLAVAKNIQYF. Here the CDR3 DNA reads TGTGCCACCAGTGATTTGGGGCTAGCGGTAGCCAAAAACATTCAGTACTTC.